The clone carrying this TCR beta chain has more than one count but fewer than ten. In the source study's methods: Amplification from reference gene primers served as the basis for estimated nucleated cell counts. Assay: immunoSEQ multiplex PCR; the TCRdb copy retains only in-frame clones and omits some. For V, J and clone size, that table is used; D and trimming come from the DNA. Here the sample spans some 200,000 clones, about three quarters being singletons. The data were obtained in a study of blood T cell repertoires in COVID-19. For the study at large: There were acute and convalescent COVID-19 samples, and they came from the United States, Italy and Spain. T cells, B-cell-depleted T cells, or PBMCs supplied cDNA or gDNA.

The CDR3 length is 14 residues. CDR1 and CDR2 (germline): SNHLY, FYNNEI. J gave up 8 bases and V 7 bases, and 5 bases lay outside the gene matches. This chain uses TRBV2 with TRBJ1-6, with 10 bases matching TRBD1. This sequence was found in a woman in her forties or fifties with active or convalescent COVID-19. The specimen was peripheral blood. DNA for the CDR3: TGTGCCAGCATGGCGGGACAGGGGTATTCACCCCTCCACTTT. Translated, it gives CASMAGQGYSPLHF.